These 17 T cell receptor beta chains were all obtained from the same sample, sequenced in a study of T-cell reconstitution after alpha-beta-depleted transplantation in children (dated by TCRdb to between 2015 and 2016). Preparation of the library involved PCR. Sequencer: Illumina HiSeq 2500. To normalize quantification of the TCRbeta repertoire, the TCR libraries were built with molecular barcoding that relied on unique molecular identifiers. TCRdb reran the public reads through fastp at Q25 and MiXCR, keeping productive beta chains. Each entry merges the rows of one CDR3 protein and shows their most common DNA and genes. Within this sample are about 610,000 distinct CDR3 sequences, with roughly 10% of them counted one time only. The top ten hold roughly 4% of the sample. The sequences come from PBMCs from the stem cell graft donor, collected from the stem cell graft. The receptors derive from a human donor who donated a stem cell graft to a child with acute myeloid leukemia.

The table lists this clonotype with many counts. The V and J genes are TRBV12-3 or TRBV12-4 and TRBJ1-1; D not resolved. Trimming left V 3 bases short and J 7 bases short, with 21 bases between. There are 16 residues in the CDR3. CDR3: CASSLFIGLGRDEAFF. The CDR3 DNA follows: TGTGCCAGCAGTTTGTTCATTGGGCTTGGGCGGGATGAAGCTTTCTTT.

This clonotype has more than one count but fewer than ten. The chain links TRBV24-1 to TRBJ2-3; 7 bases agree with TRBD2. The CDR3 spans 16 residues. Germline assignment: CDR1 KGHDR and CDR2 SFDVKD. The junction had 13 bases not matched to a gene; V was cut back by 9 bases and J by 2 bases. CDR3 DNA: TGTGCCACCGCCTCCCTCAGCGGGGCGCACACAGATACGCAGTATTTT. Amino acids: CATASLSGAHTDTQYF.

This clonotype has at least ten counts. As DNA, the CDR3 is TGTGCCAGCAGTTTTCCCGGGGGGGGCGCGTACGAGCAGTACTTC. It specifies CASSFPGGGAYEQYF. This chain uses TRBV28 with TRBJ2-7; 8 positions agree with TRBD2. Trimming cost V 3 bases and J 4 bases; bases outside gene matches: 8. This CDR3 has 15 residues. Germline values: CDR1 MDHEN, CDR2 SYDVKM.

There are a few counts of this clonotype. The CDR3 DNA sequence: TGTGCCAGCAGCAAAGCGAGGGGGAGGAACACTGAAGCTTTCTTT. Translated: CASSKARGRNTEAFF. This chain uses TRBV21-1 with TRBJ1-1; the table gives TRBD1 as D, unverified against the DNA. TRBV21-1 is marked as a pseudogene. The CDR3 runs to 15 residues.

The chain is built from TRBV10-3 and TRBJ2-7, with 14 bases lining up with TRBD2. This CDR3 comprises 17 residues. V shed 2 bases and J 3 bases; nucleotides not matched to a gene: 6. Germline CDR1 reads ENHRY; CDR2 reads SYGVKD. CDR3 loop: CAISEGLAGGTLYEQYF. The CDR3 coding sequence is TGTGCCATCAGTGAGGGACTAGCGGGAGGCACCCTCTACGAGCAGTACTTC.

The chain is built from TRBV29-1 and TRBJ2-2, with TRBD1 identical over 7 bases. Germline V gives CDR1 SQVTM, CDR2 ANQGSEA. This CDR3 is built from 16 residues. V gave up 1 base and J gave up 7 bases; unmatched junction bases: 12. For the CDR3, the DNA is TGCAGCGTTGAAGGATGGGAACAGGGGCTAAGCGGGGAGCTGTTTTTT. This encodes CSVEGWEQGLSGELFF.

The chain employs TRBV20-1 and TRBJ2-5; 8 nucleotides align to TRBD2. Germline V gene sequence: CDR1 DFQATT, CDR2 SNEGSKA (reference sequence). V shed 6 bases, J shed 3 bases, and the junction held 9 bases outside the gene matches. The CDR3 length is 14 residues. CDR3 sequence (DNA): TGCAGTGCCCTTGCTGACGGGAGGGAAGAGACCCAGTACTTC. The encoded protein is CSALADGREETQYF.

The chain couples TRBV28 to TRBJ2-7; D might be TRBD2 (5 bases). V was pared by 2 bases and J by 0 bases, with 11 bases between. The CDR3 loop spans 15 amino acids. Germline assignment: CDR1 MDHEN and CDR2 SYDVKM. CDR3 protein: CASSLPSGGSYEQYF. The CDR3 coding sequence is TGTGCCAGCAGTTTACCAAGCGGAGGCTCCTACGAGCAGTACTTC.

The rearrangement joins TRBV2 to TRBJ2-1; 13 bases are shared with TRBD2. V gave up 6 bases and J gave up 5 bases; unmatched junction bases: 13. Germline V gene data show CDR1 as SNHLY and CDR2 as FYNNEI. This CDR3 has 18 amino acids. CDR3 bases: TGTGCCAGCAGCCCGGGACAGAAGGGACTAGCGGGAAACAATGAGCAGTTCTTC. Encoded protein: CASSPGQKGLAGNNEQFF.

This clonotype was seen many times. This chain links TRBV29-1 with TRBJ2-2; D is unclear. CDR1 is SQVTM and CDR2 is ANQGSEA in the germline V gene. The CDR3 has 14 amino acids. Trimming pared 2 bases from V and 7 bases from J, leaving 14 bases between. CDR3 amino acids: CSVETPDGYGELFF. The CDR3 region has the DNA TGCAGCGTTGAAACCCCCGACGGGTACGGGGAGCTGTTTTTT.

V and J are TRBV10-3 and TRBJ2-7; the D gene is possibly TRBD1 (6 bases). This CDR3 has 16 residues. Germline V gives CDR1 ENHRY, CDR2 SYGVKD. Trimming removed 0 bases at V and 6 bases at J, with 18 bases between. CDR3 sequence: CAISESTGNRLSEQYF. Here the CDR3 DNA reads TGTGCCATCAGTGAGTCCACAGGGAACCGATTGAGCGAGCAGTACTTC.

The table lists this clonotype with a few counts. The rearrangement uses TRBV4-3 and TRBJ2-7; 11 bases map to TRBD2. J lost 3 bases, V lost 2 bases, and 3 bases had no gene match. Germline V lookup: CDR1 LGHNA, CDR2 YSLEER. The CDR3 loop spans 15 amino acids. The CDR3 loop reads CASSQLGLAGYEQYF. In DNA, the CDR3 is TGCGCCAGCAGCCAACTTGGACTAGCGGGCTACGAGCAGTACTTC.

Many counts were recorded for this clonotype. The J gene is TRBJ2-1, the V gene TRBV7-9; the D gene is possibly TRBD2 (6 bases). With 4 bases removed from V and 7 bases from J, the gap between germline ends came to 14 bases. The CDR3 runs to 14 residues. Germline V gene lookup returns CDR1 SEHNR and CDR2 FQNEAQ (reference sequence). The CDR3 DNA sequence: TGTGCCAGCAGCTCCGTCCGGGAGCTGAATGAGCAGTTCTTC. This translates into CASSSVRELNEQFF.

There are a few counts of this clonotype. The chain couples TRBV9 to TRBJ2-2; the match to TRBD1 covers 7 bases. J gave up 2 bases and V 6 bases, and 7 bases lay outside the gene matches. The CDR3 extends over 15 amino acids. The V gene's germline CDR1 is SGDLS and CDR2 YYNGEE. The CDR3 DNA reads TGTGCCAGCAACCCCAGGGGGAGTAACACCGGGGAGCTGTTTTTT. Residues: CASNPRGSNTGELFF.

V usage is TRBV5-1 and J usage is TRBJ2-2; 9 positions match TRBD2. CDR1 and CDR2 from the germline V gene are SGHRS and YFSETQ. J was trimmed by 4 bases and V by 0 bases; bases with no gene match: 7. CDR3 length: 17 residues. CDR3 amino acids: CASSLDPAGGVTGELFF. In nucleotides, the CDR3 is TGCGCCAGCAGCTTGGATCCAGCGGGGGGAGTCACCGGGGAGCTGTTTTTT.

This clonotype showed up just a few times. In DNA form, the CDR3 reads TGTGCCAGCAGTTTAGGGAGTAGCGGGAGGGCCACCACAGATACGCAGTATTTT. Residues: CASSLGSSGRATTDTQYF. V gene TRBV12-3 or TRBV12-4 combines with J gene TRBJ2-3; 11 bases match TRBD2. This CDR3 contains 18 residues. After removal of 1 base from V and 2 bases from J, the junction contained 8 bases not matched to a gene.

CDR3 amino acids: CASSYPSAGRTTYEQYF. CDR3 nucleotide sequence: TGTGCCAGCAGTTACCCGAGCGCAGGACGGACCACGTACGAGCAGTACTTC. The rearrangement links TRBV6-5 to TRBJ2-7; no firm D call. The germline CDR1 and CDR2 sequences are MNHEY and SVGAGI. The CDR3 is 17 residues long. The V gene lost 2 bases and the J gene lost 4 bases, with 21 bases spanning the gap.